This entry lists 6 T cell receptor beta chains sequenced from one sample in a study of Ad26.COV2.S vaccination and SARS-CoV-2 variants. Profiling relied on immunoSEQ multiplex PCR, and the TCRdb table lists in-frame clones only, not all of them. The sample shows roughly 420,000 clones, roughly 89% of them seen only once. Treatment noted: over 15 received Ad26.COV2.S at low or high dose, single or two shots; 5 received placebo; per-sample allocation not given. Sampling was done on day 63 after the first vaccine or placebo injection. The input for sequencing was peripheral blood, taken in a trial of Ad26.COV2.S vaccine versus placebo. These receptors were obtained from a person aged 18-65 years who received the Ad26.COV2.S COVID-19 vaccine or a placebo.

V usage is TRBV5-4 and J usage is TRBJ2-4, with TRBD1 matching over 9 bases. This CDR3 has 14 amino acids. The V gene's germline CDR1 is SGHNT and CDR2 YYREEE (reference sequence). Trimming cost V 2 bases and J 8 bases; bases outside gene matches: 5. CDR3 coding DNA: TGTGCCAGCAGCTTTGGGACAGGGAGAGACATTCAGTACTTC. Amino acids: CASSFGTGRDIQYF.

This chain links TRBV5-1 with TRBJ1-5; tentative D call: TRBD1 (6 bases). CDR3 length: 14 amino acids. Germline V gene data show CDR1 as SGHRS and CDR2 as YFSETQ. V shed 3 bases and J shed 7 bases, with 14 bases lying between them. The CDR3 DNA follows: TGCGCCAGCAGCTCCACAGGGTCAGGCCAGCCCCAGCATTTT. This sequence encodes CASSSTGSGQPQHF.

In its sample, this clone was seen a few times. V gene TRBV28 combines with J gene TRBJ1-5; D uncertain. The length of the CDR3 is 13 residues. The V end was cut by 5 bases, the J end by 6 bases, with 11 bases between. The germline CDR1 and CDR2 sequences are MDHEN and SYDVKM. CDR3 sequence: CASSPLRAQPQHF. The CDR3 nucleotides are TGTGCCAGCAGTCCCCTTCGGGCTCAGCCCCAGCATTTT. The full variable domain, its missing parts supplied by reference TRBV28 and TRBJ1-5, is DVKVTQSSRYLVKRTGEKVFLECVQDMDHENMFWYRQDPGLGLRLIYFSYDVKMKEKGDIPEGYSVSREKKERFSLILESASTNQTSMYLCASSPLRAQPQHFGDGTRLSIL.

The CDR3 DNA sequence: TGTGCCAGCAGCGCGACGGGACATAACTATGGCTACACCTTC. This sequence encodes CASSATGHNYGYTF. This chain connects TRBV9 to TRBJ1-2; tentatively, D is TRBD1 (6 bases). CDR1 and CDR2 from the germline V gene are SGDLS and YYNGEE. CDR3 length: 14 residues. V lost 3 bases and J lost 1, with 10 bases in between.

V usage is TRBV6-6 and J usage is TRBJ1-5; D uncertain. Germline-derived CDR1 and CDR2 are MNHNY and SVGAGI (reference sequence). The CDR3 runs 15 residues. Trimming left V 0 bases short and J 5 bases short, with 11 bases between. The CDR3 nucleotides read TGTGCCAGCAGTTACTCGACGCAGGCATATCAGCCCCAGCATTTT. As protein: CASSYSTQAYQPQHF.

The chain links TRBV9 to TRBJ2-5; D may be TRBD2 (7 bases). In germline, CDR1 is SGDLS, CDR2 YYNGEE. V gave up 0 bases and J gave up 5 bases, with 11 bases separating them. This CDR3 is built from 14 residues. The CDR3 DNA reads as TGTGCCAGCAGCGTAGTAGGGGGAGGGGAGACCCAGTACTTC. Residues: CASSVVGGGETQYF.